These 19 T cell receptor beta chains share one sample of origin, sequenced in a study of OX40 agonist ivuxolimab in advanced cancers. The assay was immunoSEQ multiplex PCR, and TCRdb's table has in-frame clones only and misses some. Of 55,000 to 80,000 clones listed, over 75% were seen once; the top ten hold 0.9% to 1.1%. The material was CD4+ or CD8+ T cells sorted from blood, obtained in a trial of the OX40 agonist ivuxolimab. The source is an adult with an advanced solid tumor such as melanoma, head and neck, liver or kidney cancer.

The rearrangement uses TRBV2 and TRBJ2-5, with D perhaps matching TRBD1 (5 bases). V lost 4 bases to trimming and J lost 1 base, with 10 bases between them. CDR3 length equals 14 residues. Germline V CDR1 and CDR2: SNHLY, FYNNEI. This chain's CDR3 is CASSVSQVQETQYF. The CDR3 DNA sequence: TGTGCCAGCAGTGTATCACAGGTCCAAGAGACCCAGTACTTC.

This rearrangement joins TRBV11-3 to TRBJ2-1; no firm D call. The CDR3 is 12 amino acids. The germline V and J ends were trimmed by 3 bases and 7 bases, with 7 bases remaining between them. Germline assignment: CDR1 SGHNT and CDR2 YENEEA. CDR3 amino acids: CASSLNQNEQFF. The CDR3 DNA is TGTGCCAGCAGCTTGAACCAGAATGAGCAGTTCTTC. The whole variable domain, filled in from reference TRBV11-3 and TRBJ2-1, reads EAGVVQSPRYKIIEKKQPVAFWCNPISGHNTLYWYLQNLGQGPELLIRYENEEAVDDSQLPKDRFSAERLKGVDSTLKIQPAELGDSAVYLCASSLNQNEQFFGPGTRLTVL.

The CDR3 region has the DNA TGTGCCAGAAGCTTGATTCCTAGCGGGGGGGACCAAGAGACCCAGTACTTC. Its protein is CARSLIPSGGDQETQYF. The chain carries TRBV5-3 and TRBJ2-5; the match to TRBD2 covers 12 bases. TRBV5-3 is reported as an ORF; its role is uncertain. The CDR3 is 17 residues long. After removal of 1 base from V and 0 bases from J, the junction contained 4 bases not matched to a gene.

The CDR3 coding sequence is TGCGCCAGCAGCCGTATCCCGACTAGGACAGATACGCAGTATTTT. This translates into CASSRIPTRTDTQYF. This chain connects TRBV5-1 to TRBJ2-3, with a tentative D call TRBD2 (6 bases). CDR3 length: 15 amino acids. Trimming left V 4 bases short and J 3 bases short, with 15 bases between. In germline, CDR1 is SGHRS, CDR2 YFSETQ.

This sequence joins TRBV4-2 and TRBJ2-2; D is possibly TRBD2 (5 bases). Trimming left V 3 bases short and J 7 bases short, with 15 bases between. Germline V CDR1 and CDR2: LGHNA, YNFKEQ. This CDR3 has 15 amino acids. CDR3 region: CASSHAAGAGGELFF. CDR3 nucleotide sequence: TGTGCCAGCAGCCACGCGGCAGGTGCGGGCGGGGAGCTGTTTTTT.

This sequence joins TRBV19 and TRBJ2-2, with 7 bases identical to TRBD2. Trimming at V came to 3 bases and at J to 4 bases, leaving 5 bases not matched to a gene. This CDR3 contains 15 residues. CDR1 LNHDA and CDR2 SQIVND come from the germline V gene (reference sequence). The CDR3 reads CASSIEGRGTGELFF. The CDR3 bases are TGTGCCAGTAGTATTGAGGGGAGGGGCACCGGGGAGCTGTTTTTT.

V usage is TRBV30 and J usage is TRBJ1-1; no clear D. Germline V gives CDR1 GTSNPN, CDR2 SVGIG (reference sequence). The CDR3 loop spans 13 amino acids. The CDR3 DNA is TGTGCTTCAAACAAAGGGTCGTACACTGAAGCTTTCTTT. Translating gives CASNKGSYTEAFF.

This clone was detected a few times. Different DNA sequences within this sample yield the same CDR3. The chain joins TRBV19 to TRBJ2-7; D gene uncertain. The CDR3 runs 11 residues. The ends were cut back, 3 bases at V and 3 bases at J, with 3 bases in the middle. Germline V CDR1 and CDR2: LNHDA, SQIVND (reference sequence). The CDR3 DNA reads as TGTGCCAGTAGTATTGGCTACGAGCAGTACTTC. It codes for CASSIGYEQYF. The whole variable domain, filled in from reference TRBV19 and TRBJ2-7, reads DGGITQSPKYLFRKEGQNVTLSCEQNLNHDAMYWYRQDPGQGLRLIYYSQIVNDFQKGDIAEGYSVSREKKESFPLTVTSAQKNPTAFYLCASSIGYEQYFGPGTRLTVT.

This chain links TRBV18 with TRBJ1-1; possible D gene TRBD1, 5 bases. The ends were cut back, 3 bases at V and 6 bases at J, with 17 bases in the middle. CDR1 is KGHSH, CDR2 LQKENI, per germline. The CDR3 extends over 15 amino acids. The CDR3 protein is CASSPRDPARAEAFF. Here the CDR3 DNA reads TGTGCCAGCTCACCCCGGGACCCTGCTCGCGCTGAAGCTTTCTTT.

This clone was seen a single time. This chain links TRBV5-5 with TRBJ1-6; 9 bases are shared with TRBD1. The germline V gene has CDR1 SGHKS and CDR2 YYEKEE (reference sequence). Trimming took 4 bases from V and 7 from J; bases not matched to a gene: 6. The length of the CDR3 is 15 residues. The CDR3 DNA is TGTGCCAGCAGCGTCCGGGGACAGGGAAATTCACCCCTCCACTTT. Residues: CASSVRGQGNSPLHF.

J is TRBJ1-2 and V is TRBV14; D is possibly TRBD1 (6 bases). Trimming took off 5 bases at V and 4 bases at J, with 14 bases between the two ends. The CDR3 contains 14 residues. Germline V gene lookup returns CDR1 SGHDN and CDR2 FVKESK. The CDR3 sequence is CASSSGGGVYGYTF. In DNA form, the CDR3 reads TGTGCCAGCAGCTCCGGGGGCGGTGTCTATGGCTACACCTTC.

This clone was observed a few times. The chain links TRBV19 to TRBJ2-1; 7 bases are shared with TRBD1. CDR1 LNHDA and CDR2 SQIVND come from the germline V gene (reference sequence). Trimming took 6 bases from V and 3 from J; bases not matched to a gene: 5. The CDR3 has 14 amino acids. Written as DNA, the CDR3 is TGTGCCAGTAGAGGACAGGTTTTCTACAATGAGCAGTTCTTC. Its protein product is CASRGQVFYNEQFF.

V gene TRBV2 combines with J gene TRBJ1-6; D is uncertain. The V gene's germline CDR1 is SNHLY and CDR2 FYNNEI. The CDR3 totals 15 residues. V lost 4 bases to trimming and J lost 8 bases, with 15 bases between them. The chain's CDR3 is CASSVTFGRDSPLHF. CDR3 DNA sequence: TGTGCCAGCAGTGTAACGTTTGGTCGGGATTCACCCCTCCACTTT.

The chain combines TRBV19 with TRBJ2-5; TRBD2 agrees at 8 bases. The J call could be wrong; TRBJ2-7 is a better fit for the DNA end. Per the germline V gene, CDR1 is LNHDA and CDR2 is SQIVND (reference sequence). CDR3 length equals 14 residues. The CDR3, as DNA: TGTGCCAGTAGTAAGACAGCGGGGGCCTACGAGCAGTACTTC. Translating gives CASSKTAGAYEQYF.

This clone has just a few counts. This chain connects TRBV10-3 to TRBJ1-2; 7 positions match TRBD1. The CDR3 is 15 residues long. From germline, CDR1 is ENHRY and CDR2 SYGVKD. V trimming: 7 bases; J trimming: 5 bases; junction bases outside the gene matches: 13. The CDR3 DNA reads TGTGCCATCAACTCACCGGGACAGAGTTCATATGGCTACACCTTC. Protein product: CAINSPGQSSYGYTF.

As regards this clone: A junction end diverges from the germline sequence, so it may reflect a read error. CDR3 DNA sequence: TGTGCTAGCATCCCACTCTGGGCAGGATCCTACTACGAGCAGTACTTC. This encodes CASIPLWAGSYYEQYF. The chain joins TRBV7-7 to TRBJ2-7; no firm D call. Per germline, CDR1 SSHAT and CDR2 FNYEAQ (reference sequence). CDR3 length equals 16 residues.

This chain connects TRBV7-6 to TRBJ2-7, with a weak D call TRBD1 (6 bases). Trimming took 0 bases from V and 2 from J, leaving 11 bases between them. Per germline, CDR1 SGHVS and CDR2 FNYEAQ. This CDR3 is 15 amino acids long. CDR3 DNA sequence: TGTGCCAGCAGCTTAGCCCCAGGGGTCACCTACGAGCAGTACTTC. It codes for CASSLAPGVTYEQYF.

This chain uses TRBV6-1 with TRBJ1-1; 7 bases match TRBD1. Trimming at V came to 7 bases and at J to 3 bases, leaving 5 bases not matched to a gene. CDR1 is MNHNS and CDR2 is SASEGT in the germline V gene. The length of the CDR3 is 13 residues. CDR3 nucleotide sequence: TGTGCCAGCACTACCGACAGGGACACTGAAGCTTTCTTT. Its protein is CASTTDRDTEAFF.

V and J are TRBV30 and TRBJ1-1, with a possible D match to TRBD1 (5 bases). V lost 4 bases and J 4 bases, leaving 16 bases between the germline ends. Germline V gene sequence: CDR1 GTSNPN, CDR2 SVGIG (reference sequence). The CDR3 is 14 residues long. CDR3 DNA: TGTGCCTGGACCGCAGGTTGGGGGTCCACTGAAGCTTTCTTT. Protein product: CAWTAGWGSTEAFF.